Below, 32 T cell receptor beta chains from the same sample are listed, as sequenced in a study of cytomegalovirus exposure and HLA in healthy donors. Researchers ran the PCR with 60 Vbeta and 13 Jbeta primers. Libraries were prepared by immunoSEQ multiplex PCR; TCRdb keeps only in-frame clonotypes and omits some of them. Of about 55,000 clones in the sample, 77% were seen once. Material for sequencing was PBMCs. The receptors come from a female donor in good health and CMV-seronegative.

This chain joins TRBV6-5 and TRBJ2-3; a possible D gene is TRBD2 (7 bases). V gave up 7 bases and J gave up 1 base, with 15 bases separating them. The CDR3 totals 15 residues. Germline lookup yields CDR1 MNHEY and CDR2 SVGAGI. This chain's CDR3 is CASTPGGGGTDTQYF. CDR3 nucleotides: TGTGCCAGCACCCCTGGGGGGGGCGGCACAGATACGCAGTATTTT.

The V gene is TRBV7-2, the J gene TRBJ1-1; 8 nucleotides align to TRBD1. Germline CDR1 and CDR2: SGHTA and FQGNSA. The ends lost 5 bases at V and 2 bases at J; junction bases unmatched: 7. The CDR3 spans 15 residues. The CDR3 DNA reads TGTGCCAGCAGCACGTGGACAGGGAGCAACACTGAAGCTTTCTTT. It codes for CASSTWTGSNTEAFF.

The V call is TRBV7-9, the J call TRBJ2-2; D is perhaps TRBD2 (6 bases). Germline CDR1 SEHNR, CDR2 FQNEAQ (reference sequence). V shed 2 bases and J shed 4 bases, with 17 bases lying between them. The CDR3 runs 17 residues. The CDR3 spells CASSLRGGDGSTGELFF. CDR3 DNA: TGTGCCAGCAGCTTAAGAGGAGGGGACGGGAGCACCGGGGAGCTGTTTTTT.

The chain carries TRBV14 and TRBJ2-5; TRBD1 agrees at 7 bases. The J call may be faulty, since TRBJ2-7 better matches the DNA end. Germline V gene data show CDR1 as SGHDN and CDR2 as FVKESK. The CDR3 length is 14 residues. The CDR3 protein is CASSQEWGTDEQYF. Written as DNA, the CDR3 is TGTGCCAGCAGCCAAGAGTGGGGGACAGACGAGCAGTACTTC.

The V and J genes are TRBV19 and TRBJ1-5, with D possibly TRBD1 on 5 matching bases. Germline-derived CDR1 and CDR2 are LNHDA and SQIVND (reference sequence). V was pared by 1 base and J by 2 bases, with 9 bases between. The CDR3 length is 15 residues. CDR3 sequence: CASSIAGVGNQPQHF. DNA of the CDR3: TGTGCCAGTAGTATAGCGGGGGTGGGCAATCAGCCCCAGCATTTT. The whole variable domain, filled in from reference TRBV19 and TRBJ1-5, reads DGGITQSPKYLFRKEGQNVTLSCEQNLNHDAMYWYRQDPGQGLRLIYYSQIVNDFQKGDIAEGYSVSREKKESFPLTVTSAQKNPTAFYLCASSIAGVGNQPQHFGDGTRLSIL.

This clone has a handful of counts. The CDR3 protein is CASSQTGVRTEAFF. CDR3 bases: TGCGCCAGCAGCCAAACAGGGGTTCGGACTGAAGCTTTCTTT. The V call is TRBV4-3, the J call TRBJ1-1; 7 nucleotides agree with TRBD1. V lost 2 bases to trimming and J lost 5 bases; unmatched junction nucleotides: 5. CDR1 LGHNA and CDR2 YSLEER come from the germline V gene. The CDR3 spans 14 residues.

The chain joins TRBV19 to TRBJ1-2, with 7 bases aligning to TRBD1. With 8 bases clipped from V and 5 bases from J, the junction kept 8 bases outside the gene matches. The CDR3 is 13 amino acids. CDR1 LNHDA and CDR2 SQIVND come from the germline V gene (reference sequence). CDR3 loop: CASQDRLTYGYTF. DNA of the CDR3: TGTGCCAGTCAGGACAGGCTGACTTATGGCTACACCTTC.

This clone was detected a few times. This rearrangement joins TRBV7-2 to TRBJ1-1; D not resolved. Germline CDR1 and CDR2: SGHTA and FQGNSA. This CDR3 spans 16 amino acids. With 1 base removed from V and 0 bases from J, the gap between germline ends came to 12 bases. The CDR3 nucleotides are TGTGCCAGCAGCTTAGGGTCATACGGGGTGAACACTGAAGCTTTCTTT. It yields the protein CASSLGSYGVNTEAFF.

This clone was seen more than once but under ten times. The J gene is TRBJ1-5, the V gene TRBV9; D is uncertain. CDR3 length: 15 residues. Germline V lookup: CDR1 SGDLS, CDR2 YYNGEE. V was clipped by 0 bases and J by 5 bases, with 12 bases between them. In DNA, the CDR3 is TGTGCCAGCAGCGTAGATCCGGGTACCTATCAGCCCCAGCATTTT. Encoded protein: CASSVDPGTYQPQHF.

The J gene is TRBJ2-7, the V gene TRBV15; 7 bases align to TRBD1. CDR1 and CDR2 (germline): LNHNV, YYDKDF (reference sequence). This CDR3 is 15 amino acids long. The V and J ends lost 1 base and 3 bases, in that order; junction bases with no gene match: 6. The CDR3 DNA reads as TGTGCCACCAGCAGAGGTGGACAGGCCTTCTACGAGCAGTACTTC. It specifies CATSRGGQAFYEQYF.

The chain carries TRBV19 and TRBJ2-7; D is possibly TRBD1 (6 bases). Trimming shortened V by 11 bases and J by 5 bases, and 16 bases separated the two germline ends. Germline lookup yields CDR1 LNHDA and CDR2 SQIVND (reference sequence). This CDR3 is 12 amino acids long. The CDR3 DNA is TGTGCCGTCCAGGGGTATCTTAACGAGCAGTACTTC. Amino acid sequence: CAVQGYLNEQYF.

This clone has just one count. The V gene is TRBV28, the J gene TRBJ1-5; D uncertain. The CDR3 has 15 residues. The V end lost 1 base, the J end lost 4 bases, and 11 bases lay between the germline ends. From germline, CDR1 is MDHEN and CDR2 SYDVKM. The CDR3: CASSLLASLNQPQHF. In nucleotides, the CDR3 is TGTGCCAGCAGTTTATTAGCCAGCCTAAATCAGCCCCAGCATTTT.

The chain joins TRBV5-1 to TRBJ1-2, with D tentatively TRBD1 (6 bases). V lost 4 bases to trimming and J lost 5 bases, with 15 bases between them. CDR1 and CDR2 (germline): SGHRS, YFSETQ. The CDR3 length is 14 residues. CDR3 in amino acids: CASSRGGSGYGYTF. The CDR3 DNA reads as TGCGCCAGCAGCCGGGGGGGCAGTGGGTATGGCTACACCTTC.

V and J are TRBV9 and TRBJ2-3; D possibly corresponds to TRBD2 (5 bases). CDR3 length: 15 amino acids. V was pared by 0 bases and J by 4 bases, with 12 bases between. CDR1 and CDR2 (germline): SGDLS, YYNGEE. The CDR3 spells CASSVGGVTPDTQYF. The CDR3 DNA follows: TGTGCCAGCAGCGTAGGGGGAGTCACCCCAGATACGCAGTATTTT.

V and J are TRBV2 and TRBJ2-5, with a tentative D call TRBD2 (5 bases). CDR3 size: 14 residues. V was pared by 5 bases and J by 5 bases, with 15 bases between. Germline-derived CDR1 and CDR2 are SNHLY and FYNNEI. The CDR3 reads CASSRDPPGETQYF. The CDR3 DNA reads TGTGCCAGCAGTCGAGATCCGCCGGGGGAGACCCAGTACTTC.

The DNA for the CDR3 is TGTGCCAGCAGTTTAGTCCCGCCAACTAAACCCCAAAGCTGGGTCGAGCAGTACTTC. Encoded protein: CASSLVPPTKPQSWVEQYF. The chain combines TRBV28 with TRBJ2-5; no definite D call. Matching the DNA end better, TRBJ2-7 makes the J call doubtful. This CDR3 comprises 19 residues. The germline V gene has CDR1 MDHEN and CDR2 SYDVKM.

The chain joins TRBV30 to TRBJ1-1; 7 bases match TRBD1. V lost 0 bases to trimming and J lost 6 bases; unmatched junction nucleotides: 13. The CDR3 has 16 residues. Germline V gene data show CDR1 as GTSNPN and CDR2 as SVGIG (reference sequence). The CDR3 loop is CAWSVRIRGVGPEAFF. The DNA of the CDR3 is TGTGCCTGGAGTGTACGAATCAGGGGGGTAGGGCCTGAAGCTTTCTTT.

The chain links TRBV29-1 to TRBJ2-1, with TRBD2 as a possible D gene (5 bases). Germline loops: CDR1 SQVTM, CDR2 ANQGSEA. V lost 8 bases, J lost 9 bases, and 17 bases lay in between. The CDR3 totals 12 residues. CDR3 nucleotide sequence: TGCAGCACGCACTCGGAGGTCGGTGAGCAGTTCTTC. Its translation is CSTHSEVGEQFF.

CDR3 region: CASSLMQGGYTF. DNA for the CDR3: TGTGCCAGCAGCTTAATGCAGGGTGGCTACACCTTC. The V and J genes are TRBV7-9 and TRBJ1-2; weak D call: TRBD1 (5 bases). Germline CDR1 is SEHNR and CDR2 is FQNEAQ (reference sequence). This CDR3 is 12 amino acids long. V was cut by 2 bases and J by 7 bases, with 8 bases left in between. The variable domain in full, with the rest retrieved from reference TRBV7-9 and TRBJ1-2, is DTGVSQNPRHKITKRGQNVTFRCDPISEHNRLYWYRQTLGQGPEFLTYFQNEAQLEKSRLLSDRFSAERPKGSFSTLEIQRTEQGDSAMYLCASSLMQGGYTFGSGTRLTVV.

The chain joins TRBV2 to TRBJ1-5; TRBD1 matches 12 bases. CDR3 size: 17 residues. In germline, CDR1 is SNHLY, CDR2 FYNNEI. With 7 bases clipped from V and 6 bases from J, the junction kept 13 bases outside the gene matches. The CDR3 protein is CASTPGTGGASFQPQHF. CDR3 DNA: TGTGCCAGCACCCCCGGGACAGGGGGCGCTTCCTTTCAGCCCCAGCATTTT.

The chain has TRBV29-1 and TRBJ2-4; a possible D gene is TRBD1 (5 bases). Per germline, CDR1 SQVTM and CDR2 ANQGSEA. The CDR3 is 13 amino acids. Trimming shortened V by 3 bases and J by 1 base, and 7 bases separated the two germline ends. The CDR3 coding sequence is TGCAGCGTTGAGGACAAGGCCAAAAACATTCAGTACTTC. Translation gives CSVEDKAKNIQYF.

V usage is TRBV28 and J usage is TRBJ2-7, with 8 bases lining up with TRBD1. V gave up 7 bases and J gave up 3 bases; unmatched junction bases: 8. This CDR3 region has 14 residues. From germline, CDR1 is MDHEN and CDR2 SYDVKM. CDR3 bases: TGTGCCAGCACCCCAGGGGGCCTAGTCTACGAGCAGTACTTC. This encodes CASTPGGLVYEQYF. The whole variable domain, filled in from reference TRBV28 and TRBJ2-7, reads DVKVTQSSRYLVKRTGEKVFLECVQDMDHENMFWYRQDPGLGLRLIYFSYDVKMKEKGDIPEGYSVSREKKERFSLILESASTNQTSMYLCASTPGGLVYEQYFGPGTRLTVT.

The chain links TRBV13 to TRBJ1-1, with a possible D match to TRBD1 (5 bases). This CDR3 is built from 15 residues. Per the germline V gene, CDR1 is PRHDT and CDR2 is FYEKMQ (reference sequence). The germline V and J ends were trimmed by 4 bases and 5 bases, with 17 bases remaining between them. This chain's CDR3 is CASSSGGRWGTEAFF. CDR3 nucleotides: TGTGCCAGCAGCTCGGGGGGACGATGGGGGACTGAAGCTTTCTTT.

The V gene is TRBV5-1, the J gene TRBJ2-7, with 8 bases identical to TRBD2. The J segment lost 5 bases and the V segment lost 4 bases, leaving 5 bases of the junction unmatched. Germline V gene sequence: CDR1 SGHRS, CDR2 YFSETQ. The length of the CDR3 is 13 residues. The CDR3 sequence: CASSIGLANEQYF. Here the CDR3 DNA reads TGCGCCAGCAGCATCGGACTAGCAAACGAGCAGTACTTC.

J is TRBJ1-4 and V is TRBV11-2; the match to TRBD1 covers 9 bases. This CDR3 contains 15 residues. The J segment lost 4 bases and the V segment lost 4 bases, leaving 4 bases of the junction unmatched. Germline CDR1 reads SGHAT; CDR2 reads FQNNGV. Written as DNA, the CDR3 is TGTGCCAGCAGCTCCGGGACAGGGCGTAATGAAAAACTGTTTTTT. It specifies CASSSGTGRNEKLFF. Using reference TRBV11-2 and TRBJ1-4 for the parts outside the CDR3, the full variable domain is EAGVAQSPRYKIIEKRQSVAFWCNPISGHATLYWYQQILGQGPKLLIQFQNNGVVDDSQLPKDRFSAERLKGVDSTLKIQPAKLEDSAVYLCASSSGTGRNEKLFFGSGTQLSVL.

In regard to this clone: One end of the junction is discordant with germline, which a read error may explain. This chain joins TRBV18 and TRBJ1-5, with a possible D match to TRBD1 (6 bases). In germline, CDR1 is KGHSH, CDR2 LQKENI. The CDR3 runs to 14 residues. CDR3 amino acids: CASPPTGADQPQHF. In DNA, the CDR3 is TGTGCCAGCCCACCGACAGGCGCAGATCAGCCCCAGCATTTT.

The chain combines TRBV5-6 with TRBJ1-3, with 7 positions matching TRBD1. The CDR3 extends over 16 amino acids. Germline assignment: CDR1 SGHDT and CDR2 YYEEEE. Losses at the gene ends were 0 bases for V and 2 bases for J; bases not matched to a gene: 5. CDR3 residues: CASSLGQGLTGNTIYF. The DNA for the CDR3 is TGTGCCAGCAGCTTGGGACAGGGCCTTACTGGAAACACCATATATTTT.

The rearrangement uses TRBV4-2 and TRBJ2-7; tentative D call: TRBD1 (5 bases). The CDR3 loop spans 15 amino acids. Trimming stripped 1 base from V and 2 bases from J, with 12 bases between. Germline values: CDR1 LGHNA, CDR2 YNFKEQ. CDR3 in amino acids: CASSQGRGQPYEQYF. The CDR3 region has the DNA TGTGCCAGCAGCCAAGGAAGGGGTCAACCCTACGAGCAGTACTTC.

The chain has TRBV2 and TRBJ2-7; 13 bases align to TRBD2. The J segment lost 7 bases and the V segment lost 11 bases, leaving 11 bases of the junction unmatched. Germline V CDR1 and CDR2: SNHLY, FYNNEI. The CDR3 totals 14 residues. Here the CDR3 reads CAGGVGLAGEEQYF. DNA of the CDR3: TGTGCCGGGGGGGTCGGACTAGCGGGAGAAGAGCAGTACTTC.

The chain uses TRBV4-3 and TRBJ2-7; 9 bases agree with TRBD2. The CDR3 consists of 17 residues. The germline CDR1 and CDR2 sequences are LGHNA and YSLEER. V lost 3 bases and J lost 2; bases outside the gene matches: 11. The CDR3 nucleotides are TGCGCCAGCAGCCAGGGGCTCCTAGCGGGGTTAACCTACGAGCAGTACTTC. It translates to CASSQGLLAGLTYEQYF.

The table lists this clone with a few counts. CDR3 nucleotides: TGTGCCAGCACCATAAAGGCAGCAGGGAGGGCCTATGGCTACACCTTC. It specifies CASTIKAAGRAYGYTF. The rearrangement uses TRBV5-8 and TRBJ1-2, with a tentative D call TRBD1 (5 bases). Trimming shortened V by 6 bases and J by 4 bases, and 22 bases separated the two germline ends. Germline V lookup: CDR1 SGHTS, CDR2 YDEGEE. This CDR3 is 16 amino acids long.

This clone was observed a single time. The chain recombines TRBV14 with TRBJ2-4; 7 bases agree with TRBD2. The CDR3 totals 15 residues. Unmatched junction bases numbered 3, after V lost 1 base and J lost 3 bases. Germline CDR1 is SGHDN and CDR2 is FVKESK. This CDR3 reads CASSQGPGGKNIQYF. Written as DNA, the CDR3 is TGTGCCAGCAGCCAAGGGCCGGGGGGCAAAAACATTCAGTACTTC.